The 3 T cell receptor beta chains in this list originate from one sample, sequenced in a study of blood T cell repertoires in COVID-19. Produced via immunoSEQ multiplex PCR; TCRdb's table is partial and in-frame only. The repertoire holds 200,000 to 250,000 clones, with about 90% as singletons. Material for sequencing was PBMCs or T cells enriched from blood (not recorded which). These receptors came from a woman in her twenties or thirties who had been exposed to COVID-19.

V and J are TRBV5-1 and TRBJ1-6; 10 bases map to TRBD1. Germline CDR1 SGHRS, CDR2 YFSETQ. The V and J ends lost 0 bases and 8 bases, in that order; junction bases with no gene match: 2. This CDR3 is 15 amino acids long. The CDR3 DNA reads TGCGCCAGCAGCTTGGTGGGACAGGGGTATTCACCCCTCCACTTT. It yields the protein CASSLVGQGYSPLHF.

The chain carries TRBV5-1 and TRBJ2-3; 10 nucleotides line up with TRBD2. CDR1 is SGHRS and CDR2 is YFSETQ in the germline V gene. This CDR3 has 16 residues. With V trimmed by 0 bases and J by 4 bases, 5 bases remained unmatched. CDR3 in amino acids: CASSLVLAGVSDTQYF. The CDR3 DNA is TGCGCCAGCAGCTTGGTTCTAGCGGGAGTGTCAGATACGCAGTATTTT. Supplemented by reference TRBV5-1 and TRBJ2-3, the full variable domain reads KAGVTQTPRYLIKTRGQQVTLSCSPISGHRSVSWYQQTPGQGLQFLFEYFSETQRNKGNFPGRFSGRQFSNSRSEMNVSTLELGDSALYLCASSLVLAGVSDTQYFGPGTRLTVL.

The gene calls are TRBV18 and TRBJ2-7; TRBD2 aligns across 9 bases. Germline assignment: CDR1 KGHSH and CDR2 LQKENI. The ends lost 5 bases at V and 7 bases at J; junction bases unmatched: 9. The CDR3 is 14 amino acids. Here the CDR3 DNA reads TGTGCCAGCTCAGTCCAAGCGGGGGGTTCGGAGCAGTACTTC. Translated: CASSVQAGGSEQYF. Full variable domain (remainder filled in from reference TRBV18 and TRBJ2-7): NAGVMQNPRHLVRRRGQEARLRCSPMKGHSHVYWYRQLPEEGLKFMVYLQKENIIDESGMPKERFSAEFPKEGPSILRIQQVVRGDSAAYFCASSVQAGGSEQYFGPGTRLTVT.